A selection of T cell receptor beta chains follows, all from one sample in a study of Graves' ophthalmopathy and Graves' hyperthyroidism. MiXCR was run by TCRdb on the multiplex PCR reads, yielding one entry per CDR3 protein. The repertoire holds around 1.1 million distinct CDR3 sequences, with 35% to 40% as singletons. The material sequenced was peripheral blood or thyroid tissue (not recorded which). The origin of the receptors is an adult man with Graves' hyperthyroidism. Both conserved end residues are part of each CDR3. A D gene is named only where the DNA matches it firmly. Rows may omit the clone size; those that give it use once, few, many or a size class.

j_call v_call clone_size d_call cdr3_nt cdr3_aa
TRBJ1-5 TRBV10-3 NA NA TGTGCCAGCCGTATCGGCAGGGCTAGCAATCAGCCCCAGCATTTT CASRIGRASNQPQHF
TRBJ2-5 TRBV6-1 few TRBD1 TGTGCCAGCAGTCCTATGGGGACAGGGGGAGAGACCCAGTACTTC CASSPMGTGGETQYF
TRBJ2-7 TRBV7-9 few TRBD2 TGTGCCAGCAGCTTAGCAGGGACTAGCGACTACGAGCAGTACTTC CASSLAGTSDYEQYF
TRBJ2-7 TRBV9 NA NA TGTGCCAGCAGCGAGGGGGGAGAGAGCGAGCAGTACTTC CASSEGGESEQYF
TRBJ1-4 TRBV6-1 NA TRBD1 TGTGCCAGCAGTCCCCAACAGGGGGGGCGATTAGGTGAAAAACTGTTTTTT CASSPQQGGRLGEKLFF
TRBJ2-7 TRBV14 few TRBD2 TGTGCCAGCAGCCAAGTCAAAGGGACTAGCGGGAGTGCGCACGAGCAGTACTTC CASSQVKGTSGSAHEQYF
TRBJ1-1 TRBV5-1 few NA TGCGCCAGCAGCTTGGCCGGTGCGAACACTGGAGCTTTCTTT CASSLAGANTGAFF
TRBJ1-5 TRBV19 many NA TGTGCCAGTAGTATATCCCACCGGCTTTCTTGGCCCCAGCATTTT CASSISHRLSWPQHF
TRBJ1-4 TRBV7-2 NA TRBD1 TGTGCCAGCAGCGGGGACAGGGGAGTTGAAAAACTGTTTTTT CASSGDRGVEKLFF
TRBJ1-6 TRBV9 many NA TGTGCCAGCAGCGACCGGGCCCTTAATTCACCCCTCCACTTT CASSDRALNSPLHF
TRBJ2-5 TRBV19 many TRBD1 TGTGCCAGCAGGGACAGGGGATCTGAGACCCAGTACTTC CASRDRGSETQYF
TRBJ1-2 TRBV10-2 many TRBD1 TGCGCCAGCAGTGAGTGGGACAGGAATGGCTACACCTTC CASSEWDRNGYTF
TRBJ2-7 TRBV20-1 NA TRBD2 TGCAGTGCTACACCAGACAATCGACTAGCGGGATTGATCTACGAGCAGTACTTC CSATPDNRLAGLIYEQYF
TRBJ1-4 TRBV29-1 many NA TGCAGCGTGCGACAGGAGAGTGAAAAACTGTTTTTT CSVRQESEKLFF
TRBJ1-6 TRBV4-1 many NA TGCGCCAGCAGCCAAGAGAGGGAAAATTCACCCCTCCACTTT CASSQERENSPLHF
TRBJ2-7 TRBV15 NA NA TGTGCCACCAGCAGGGGTTCGATCGGCGAGCAGTACTTC CATSRGSIGEQYF
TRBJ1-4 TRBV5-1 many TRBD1 TGCGCCAGCAGCTTAGGCCGGACAGGTGAAAAACTGTTTTTT CASSLGRTGEKLFF